Listed here is a single T cell receptor (beta chain). Some clones are missing from TCRdb's copy, which holds only in-frame ones; the method was immunoSEQ multiplex PCR. The data show about 2.4 million clones, 80% to 95% seen once. These data belong to a study of shared clonotypes between healthy human individuals. This CDR3 is built from 14 residues. The V end lost 5 bases, the J end lost 0 bases, and 8 bases lay between the germline ends. Germline V lookup: CDR1 SEHNR, CDR2 FQNEAQ (reference sequence). The specimen sequenced was naive CD4+ T cells from PBMCs. The subset was: CD45RA+ positively selected. The sequence was collected from a man between 18 and 29 years old in good health. Some clones in this sample may be carry-over from other donors' samples. The rearrangement joins TRBV7-9 to TRBJ1-3; D ambiguous. CDR3 region: CASSRPDSGNTIYF. The DNA for the CDR3 is TGTGCCAGCAGCCGGCCAGACTCTGGAAACACCATATATTTT.